The 13 T cell receptor beta chains below come from one sample, sequenced in a study of control samples from healthy donors and cancer patients. Generated by immunoSEQ multiplex PCR, the TCRdb table keeps only in-frame clones and is missing some. Among about 170,000 clones listed, approximately 94% were seen once. Sequences were obtained from blood. Receptor source: a woman under 30 in good health.

This clone was seen only once. The J gene is TRBJ1-2, the V gene TRBV11-2; 8 nucleotides agree with TRBD1. This CDR3 spans 13 amino acids. V gave up 4 bases and J gave up 4 bases; unmatched junction bases: 2. Germline V gives CDR1 SGHAT, CDR2 FQNNGV. CDR3 sequence (DNA): TGTGCCAGCAGCTGGGACAGGAGCTATGGCTACACCTTC. Amino acids: CASSWDRSYGYTF.

The rearrangement joins TRBV6-2 or TRBV6-3 to TRBJ2-3, with D perhaps matching TRBD1 (6 bases). Germline lookup yields CDR1 MNHEY and CDR2 SVGEGT. Between the trimmed V and J ends, which lost 5 bases and 4 bases, there was a span of 13 bases. CDR3 size: 14 residues. CDR3 DNA sequence: TGTGCCAGCAGTCCAAACAGGGTTGCAGATACGCAGTATTTT. Translation gives CASSPNRVADTQYF.

The chain has TRBV18 and TRBJ2-6; 12 nucleotides line up with TRBD1. Trimming at V came to 8 bases and at J to 3 bases, leaving 8 bases not matched to a gene. This CDR3 has 17 residues. Germline lookup yields CDR1 KGHSH and CDR2 LQKENI. This CDR3 reads CASAGTGGPGGANVLTF. The CDR3 nucleotides are TGTGCCAGCGCCGGGACAGGGGGCCCTGGTGGGGCCAACGTCCTGACTTTC.

The CDR3 spells CASSSYRTFGLEQYF. The DNA for the CDR3 is TGTGCCAGCAGCTCATACCGGACCTTTGGGCTCGAGCAGTACTTC. The rearrangement joins TRBV11-2 to TRBJ2-7; D is ambiguous. Germline lookup yields CDR1 SGHAT and CDR2 FQNNGV. Trimming cost V 4 bases and J 6 bases, with 19 bases left between them. The CDR3 runs 15 residues. The entire variable domain, with the rest obtained from reference TRBV11-2 and TRBJ2-7, is as follows: EAGVAQSPRYKIIEKRQSVAFWCNPISGHATLYWYQQILGQGPKLLIQFQNNGVVDDSQLPKDRFSAERLKGVDSTLKIQPAKLEDSAVYLCASSSYRTFGLEQYFGPGTRLTVT.

The genes are TRBV6-5 and TRBJ1-2, with no clear D. The CDR3 extends over 13 amino acids. The germline CDR1 and CDR2 sequences are MNHEY and SVGAGI. The ends were cut back, 3 bases at V and 4 bases at J, with 9 bases in the middle. CDR3 amino acids: CASSYLGTYGYTF. Here the CDR3 DNA reads TGTGCCAGCAGTTATCTTGGCACCTATGGCTACACCTTC.

J is TRBJ1-5 and V is TRBV19; 8 bases match TRBD1. The V gene end was trimmed by 6 bases and the J gene end by 5 bases; junction bases not matched to a gene: 9. This CDR3 has 15 amino acids. Looked up from germline, CDR1 is LNHDA and CDR2 is SQIVND (reference sequence). The CDR3 nucleotides read TGTGCCAGTAGAACCAGGGACAGGTACTATCAGCCCCAGCATTTT. It is translated as CASRTRDRYYQPQHF.

The chain is built from TRBV6-5 and TRBJ2-7; D gene uncertain. The length of the CDR3 is 15 residues. The germline V gene encodes CDR1 MNHEY and CDR2 SVGAGI. Trimming stripped 4 bases from V and 4 bases from J, with 17 bases between. CDR3 DNA: TGTGCCAGCAGTTCTACAACAAGGGTTCCTTACGAGCAGTACTTC. Translating gives CASSSTTRVPYEQYF.

V and J are TRBV18 and TRBJ1-4; unclear D gene. The V gene lost 5 bases and the J gene lost 8 bases, with 6 bases spanning the gap. Germline V gives CDR1 KGHSH, CDR2 LQKENI. The CDR3 loop spans 11 amino acids. Here the CDR3 DNA reads TGTGCCAGCTCAAGCGCGGAAAAACTGTTTTTT. Residues: CASSSAEKLFF.

The gene calls are TRBV6-1 and TRBJ1-2, with a tentative D call TRBD1 (5 bases). CDR3 size: 14 residues. V was shortened by 2 bases and J by 0 bases, with 7 bases between the two germline ends. Per the germline V gene, CDR1 is MNHNS and CDR2 is SASEGT. This CDR3 is CASSEYRTNYGYTF. CDR3 coding DNA: TGTGCCAGCAGTGAATACAGGACTAACTATGGCTACACCTTC.

This sequence joins TRBV19 and TRBJ1-5, with D maybe TRBD1 (5 bases). CDR1 is LNHDA, CDR2 SQIVND, per germline (reference sequence). CDR3 length: 16 residues. V was clipped by 5 bases and J by 0 bases, with 14 bases between them. CDR3 sequence: CASSPRTHPSNQPQHF. The CDR3 region has the DNA TGTGCCAGTAGTCCCAGGACACATCCTAGCAATCAGCCCCAGCATTTT.

The chain is built from TRBV29-1 and TRBJ2-2, with a tentative D call TRBD1 (6 bases). The CDR3 loop spans 14 amino acids. Germline loops: CDR1 SQVTM, CDR2 ANQGSEA. V lost 5 bases to trimming and J lost 1 base, with 11 bases between them. DNA for the CDR3: TGCAGCGTTCCCACGGGACAGAACACCGGGGAGCTGTTTTTT. Translating gives CSVPTGQNTGELFF.

The chain employs TRBV11-2 and TRBJ1-2, with D tentatively TRBD1 (5 bases). Trimming removed 5 bases at V and 0 bases at J, with 19 bases between. The CDR3 has 17 residues. The V gene's germline CDR1 is SGHAT and CDR2 FQNNGV. CDR3 protein: CASSPFLWQGSNYGYTF. The CDR3 region has the DNA TGTGCCAGCAGCCCGTTTCTTTGGCAGGGATCTAACTATGGCTACACCTTC.

The CDR3 loop is CASSLVASGYTDTQYF. CDR3 nucleotides: TGTGCCAGCAGCTTGGTAGCTAGCGGGTACACAGATACGCAGTATTTT. The chain is built from TRBV5-6 and TRBJ2-3, with 8 bases fitting TRBD2. V lost 0 bases to trimming and J lost 2 bases; unmatched junction nucleotides: 5. This CDR3 comprises 16 residues. CDR1 SGHDT and CDR2 YYEEEE come from the germline V gene.